Reported below is one T cell receptor beta chain. CDR1 is MNHNS and CDR2 is SASEGT in the germline V gene. There are 18 residues in the CDR3. V lost 0 bases and J lost 0; bases outside the gene matches: 7. This entry is derived from a study of blood T cell repertoires in COVID-19. Libraries were prepared by immunoSEQ multiplex PCR; TCRdb keeps only in-frame clonotypes and omits some of them. The sample lists approximately 190,000 clones, almost 80% occurring once. The sequenced sample consisted of peripheral blood. J is TRBJ2-3 and V is TRBV6-1, with TRBD2 matching 9 bases. The TCR sequence derives from a man between 60 and 70 years old with active or convalescent COVID-19. The CDR3 DNA follows: TGTGCCAGCAGTGAAGCGTCGGGTAGCGGGAGAAGCACAGATACGCAGTATTTT. It specifies CASSEASGSGRSTDTQYF.